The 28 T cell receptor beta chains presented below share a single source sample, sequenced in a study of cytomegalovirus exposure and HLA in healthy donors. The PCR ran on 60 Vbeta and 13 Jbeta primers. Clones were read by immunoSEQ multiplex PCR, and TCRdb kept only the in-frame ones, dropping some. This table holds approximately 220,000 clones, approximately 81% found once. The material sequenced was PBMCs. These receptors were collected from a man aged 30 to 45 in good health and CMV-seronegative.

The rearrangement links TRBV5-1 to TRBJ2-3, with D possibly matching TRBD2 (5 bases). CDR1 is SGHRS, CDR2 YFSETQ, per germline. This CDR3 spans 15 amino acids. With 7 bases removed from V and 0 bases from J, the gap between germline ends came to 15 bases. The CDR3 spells CASRDLRGSTDTQYF. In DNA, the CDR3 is TGCGCCAGCCGTGACTTAAGAGGGAGCACAGATACGCAGTATTTT.

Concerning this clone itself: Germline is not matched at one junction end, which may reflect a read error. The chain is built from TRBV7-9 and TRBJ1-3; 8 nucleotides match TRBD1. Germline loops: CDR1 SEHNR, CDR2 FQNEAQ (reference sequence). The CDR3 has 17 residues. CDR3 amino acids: CSSSLGWTGSSGNTIYF. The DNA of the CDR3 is TGTTCCAGCAGCTTGGGGTGGACAGGGAGCTCTGGAAACACCATATATTTT.

The CDR3 spells CASSFRLYKQGEGEKLFF. The DNA of the CDR3 is TGTGCCAGCAGTTTCCGATTGTACAAACAGGGCGAGGGGGAAAAACTGTTTTTT. This chain joins TRBV28 and TRBJ1-4; possibly TRBD1 for D (6 bases). With 3 bases removed from V and 8 bases from J, the gap between germline ends came to 25 bases. The CDR3 sequence is 18 residues long. CDR1 and CDR2 from the germline V gene are MDHEN and SYDVKM.

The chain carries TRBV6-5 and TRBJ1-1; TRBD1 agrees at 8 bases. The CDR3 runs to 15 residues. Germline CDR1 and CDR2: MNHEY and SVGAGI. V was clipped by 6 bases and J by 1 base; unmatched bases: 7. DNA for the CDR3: TGTGCCAGCAGGCCAAACAGGGGGAGGAACACTGAAGCTTTCTTT. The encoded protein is CASRPNRGRNTEAFF.

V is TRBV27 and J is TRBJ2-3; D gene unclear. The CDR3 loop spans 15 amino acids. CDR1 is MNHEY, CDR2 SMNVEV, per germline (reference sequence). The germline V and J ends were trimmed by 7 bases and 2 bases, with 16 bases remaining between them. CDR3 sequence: CASTSGIAITDTQYF. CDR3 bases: TGTGCCAGCACCTCAGGAATTGCGATCACAGATACGCAGTATTTT.

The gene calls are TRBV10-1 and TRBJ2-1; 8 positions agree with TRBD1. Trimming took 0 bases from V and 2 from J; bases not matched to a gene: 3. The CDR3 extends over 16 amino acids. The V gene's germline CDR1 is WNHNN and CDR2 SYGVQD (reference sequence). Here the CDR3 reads CASSESQGAAYNEQFF. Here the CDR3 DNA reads TGCGCCAGCAGTGAGTCCCAGGGGGCAGCCTACAATGAGCAGTTCTTC.

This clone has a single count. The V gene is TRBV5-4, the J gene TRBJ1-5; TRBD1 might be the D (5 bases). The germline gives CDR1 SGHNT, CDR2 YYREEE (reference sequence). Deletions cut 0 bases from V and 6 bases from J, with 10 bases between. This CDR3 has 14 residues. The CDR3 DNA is TGTGCCAGCAGCTTGGCCGGGGGGGGTCAGCCCCAGCATTTT. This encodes CASSLAGGGQPQHF.

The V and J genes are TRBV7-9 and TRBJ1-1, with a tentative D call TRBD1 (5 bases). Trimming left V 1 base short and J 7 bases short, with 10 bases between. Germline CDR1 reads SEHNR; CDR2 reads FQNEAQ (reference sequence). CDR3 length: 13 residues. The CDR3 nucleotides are TGTGCCAGCAGCTTAGATTCCCAGGGTGAAGCTTTCTTT. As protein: CASSLDSQGEAFF.

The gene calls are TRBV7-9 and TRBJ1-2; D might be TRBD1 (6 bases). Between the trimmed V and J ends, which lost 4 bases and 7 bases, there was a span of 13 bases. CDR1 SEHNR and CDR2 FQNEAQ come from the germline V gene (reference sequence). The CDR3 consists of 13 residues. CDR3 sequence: CASSSNREGGYTF. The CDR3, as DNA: TGTGCCAGCAGCTCAAACAGGGAAGGTGGCTACACCTTC. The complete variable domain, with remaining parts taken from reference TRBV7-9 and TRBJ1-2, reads DTGVSQNPRHKITKRGQNVTFRCDPISEHNRLYWYRQTLGQGPEFLTYFQNEAQLEKSRLLSDRFSAERPKGSFSTLEIQRTEQGDSAMYLCASSSNREGGYTFGSGTRLTVV.

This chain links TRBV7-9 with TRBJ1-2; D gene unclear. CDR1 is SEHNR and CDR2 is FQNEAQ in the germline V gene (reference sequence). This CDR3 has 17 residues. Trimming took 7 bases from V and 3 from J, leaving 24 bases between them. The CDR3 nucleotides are TGTGCCAGCAAGCCCGACCGGGATCCGGAGGTCTACTATGGCTACACCTTC. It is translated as CASKPDRDPEVYYGYTF. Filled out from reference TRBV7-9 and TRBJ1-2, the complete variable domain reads DTGVSQNPRHKITKRGQNVTFRCDPISEHNRLYWYRQTLGQGPEFLTYFQNEAQLEKSRLLSDRFSAERPKGSFSTLEIQRTEQGDSAMYLCASKPDRDPEVYYGYTFGSGTRLTVV.

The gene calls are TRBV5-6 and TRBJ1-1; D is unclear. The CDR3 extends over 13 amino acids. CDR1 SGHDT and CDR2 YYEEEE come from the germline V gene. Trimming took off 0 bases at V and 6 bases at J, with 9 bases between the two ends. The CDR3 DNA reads TGTGCCAGCAGCTTGGCTTTGAGTCCTGAAGCTTTCTTT. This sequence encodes CASSLALSPEAFF.

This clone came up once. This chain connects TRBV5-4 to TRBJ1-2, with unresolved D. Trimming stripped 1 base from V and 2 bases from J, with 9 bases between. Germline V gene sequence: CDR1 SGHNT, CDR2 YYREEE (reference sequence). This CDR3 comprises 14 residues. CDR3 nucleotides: TGTGCCAGCAGCTTGAGAGGCGCGAACTATGGCTACACCTTC. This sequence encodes CASSLRGANYGYTF.

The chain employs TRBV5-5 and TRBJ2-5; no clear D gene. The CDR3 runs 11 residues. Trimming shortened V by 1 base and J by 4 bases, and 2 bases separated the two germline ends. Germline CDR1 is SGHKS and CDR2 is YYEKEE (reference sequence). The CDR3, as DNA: TGTGCCAGCAGCTTGCTAGAGACCCAGTACTTC. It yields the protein CASSLLETQYF.

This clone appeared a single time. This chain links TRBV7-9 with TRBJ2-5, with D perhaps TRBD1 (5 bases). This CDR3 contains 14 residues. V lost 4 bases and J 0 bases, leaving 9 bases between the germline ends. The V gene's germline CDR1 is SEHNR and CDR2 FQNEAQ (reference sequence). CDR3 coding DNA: TGTGCCAGCAGCTCACAGGCTTACCAAGAGACCCAGTACTTC. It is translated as CASSSQAYQETQYF.

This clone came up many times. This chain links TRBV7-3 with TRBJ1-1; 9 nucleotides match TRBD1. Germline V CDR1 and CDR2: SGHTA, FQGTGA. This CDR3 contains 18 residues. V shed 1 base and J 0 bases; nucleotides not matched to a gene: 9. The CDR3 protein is CASSLRAGTGNLNTEAFF. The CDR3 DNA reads TGTGCCAGCAGCTTAAGAGCCGGGACAGGGAATCTGAACACTGAAGCTTTCTTT.

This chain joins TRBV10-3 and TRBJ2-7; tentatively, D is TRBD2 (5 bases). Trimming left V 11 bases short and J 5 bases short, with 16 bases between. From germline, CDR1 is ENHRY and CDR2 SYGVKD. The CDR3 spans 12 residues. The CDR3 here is CAFPRGCNEQYF. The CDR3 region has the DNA TGTGCCTTCCCCCGGGGATGCAACGAGCAGTACTTC.

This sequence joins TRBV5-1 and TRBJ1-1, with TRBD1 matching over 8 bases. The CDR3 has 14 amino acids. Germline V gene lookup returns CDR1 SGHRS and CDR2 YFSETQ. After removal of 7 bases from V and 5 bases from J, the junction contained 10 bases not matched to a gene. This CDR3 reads CASLRTTGATEAFF. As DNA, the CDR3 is TGCGCCAGCCTACGGACGACAGGGGCGACTGAAGCTTTCTTT.

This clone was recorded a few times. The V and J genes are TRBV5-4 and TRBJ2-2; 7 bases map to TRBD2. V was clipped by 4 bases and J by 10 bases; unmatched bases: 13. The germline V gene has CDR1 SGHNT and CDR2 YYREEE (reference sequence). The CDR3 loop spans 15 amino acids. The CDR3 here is CASSESGGLSKELFF. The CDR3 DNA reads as TGTGCCAGCAGCGAATCCGGGGGACTAAGTAAGGAGCTGTTTTTT.

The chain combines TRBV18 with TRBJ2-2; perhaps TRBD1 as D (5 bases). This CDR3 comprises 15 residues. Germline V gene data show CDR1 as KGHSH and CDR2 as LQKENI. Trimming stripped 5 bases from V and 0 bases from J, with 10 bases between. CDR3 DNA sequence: TGTGCCAGCTCAATCAGACAGACGAACACCGGGGAGCTGTTTTTT. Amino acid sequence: CASSIRQTNTGELFF.

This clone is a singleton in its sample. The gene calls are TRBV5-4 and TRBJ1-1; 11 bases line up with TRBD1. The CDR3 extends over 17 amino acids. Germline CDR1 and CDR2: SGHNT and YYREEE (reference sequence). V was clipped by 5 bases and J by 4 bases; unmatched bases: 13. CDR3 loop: CASSPGQGAFLLTEAFF. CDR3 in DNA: TGTGCCAGCAGTCCTGGACAGGGGGCCTTTTTACTCACTGAAGCTTTCTTT. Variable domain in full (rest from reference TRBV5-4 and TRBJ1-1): ETGVTQSPTHLIKTRGQQVTLRCSSQSGHNTVSWYQQALGQGPQFIFQYYREEENGRGNFPPRFSGLQFPNYSSELNVNALELDDSALYLCASSPGQGAFLLTEAFFGQGTRLTVV.

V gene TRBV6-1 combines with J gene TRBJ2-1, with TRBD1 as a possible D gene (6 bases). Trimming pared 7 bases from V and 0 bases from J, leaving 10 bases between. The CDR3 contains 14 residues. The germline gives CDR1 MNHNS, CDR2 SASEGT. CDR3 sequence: CASTGQPSYNEQFF. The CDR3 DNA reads TGTGCCAGCACAGGACAGCCCTCCTACAATGAGCAGTTCTTC.

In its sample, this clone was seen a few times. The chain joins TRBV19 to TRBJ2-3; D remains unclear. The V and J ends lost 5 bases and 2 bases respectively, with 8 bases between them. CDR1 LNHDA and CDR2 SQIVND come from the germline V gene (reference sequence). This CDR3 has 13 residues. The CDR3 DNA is TGTGCCAGTAGTCCACAACCCACAGATACGCAGTATTTT. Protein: CASSPQPTDTQYF.

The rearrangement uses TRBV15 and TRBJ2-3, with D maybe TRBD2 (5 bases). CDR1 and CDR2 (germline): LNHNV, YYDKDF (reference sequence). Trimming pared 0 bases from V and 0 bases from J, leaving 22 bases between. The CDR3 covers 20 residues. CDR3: CATSRDQERKAGDSTDTQYF. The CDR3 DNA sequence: TGTGCCACCAGCAGAGATCAGGAGAGGAAGGCGGGTGATAGCACAGATACGCAGTATTTT.

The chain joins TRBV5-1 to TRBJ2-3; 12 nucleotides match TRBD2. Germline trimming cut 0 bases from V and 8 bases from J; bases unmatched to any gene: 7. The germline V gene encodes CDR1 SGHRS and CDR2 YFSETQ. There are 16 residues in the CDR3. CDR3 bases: TGCGCCAGCAGCTTGGCTGGGCTAGCGGGGGGGGGTACGCAGTATTTT. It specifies CASSLAGLAGGGTQYF.

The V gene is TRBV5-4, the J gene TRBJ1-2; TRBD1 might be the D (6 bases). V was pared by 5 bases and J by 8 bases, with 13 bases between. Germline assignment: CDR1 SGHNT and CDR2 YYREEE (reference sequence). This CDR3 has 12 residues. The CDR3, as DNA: TGTGCCAGCAGTCCAGGGGTTTACGGCTACACCTTC. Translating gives CASSPGVYGYTF.

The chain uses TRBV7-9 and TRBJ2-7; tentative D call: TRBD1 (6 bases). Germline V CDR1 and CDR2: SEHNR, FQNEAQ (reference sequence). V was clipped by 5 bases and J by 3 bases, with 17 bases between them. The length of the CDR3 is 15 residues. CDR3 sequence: CASSGTIQGYYEQYF. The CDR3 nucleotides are TGTGCCAGCAGCGGAACTATACAGGGATACTACGAGCAGTACTTC.

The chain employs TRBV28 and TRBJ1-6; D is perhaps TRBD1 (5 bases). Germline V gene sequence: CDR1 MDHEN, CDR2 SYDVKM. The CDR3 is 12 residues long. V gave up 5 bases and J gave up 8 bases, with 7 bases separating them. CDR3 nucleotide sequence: TGTGCCAGCAGTAGGGGATATTCACCCCTCCACTTT. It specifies CASSRGYSPLHF.

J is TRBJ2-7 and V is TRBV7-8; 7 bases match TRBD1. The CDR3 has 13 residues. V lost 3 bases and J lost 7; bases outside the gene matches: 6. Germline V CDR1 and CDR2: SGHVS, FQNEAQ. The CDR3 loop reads CASSFWGQTEQYF. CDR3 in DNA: TGTGCCAGCAGCTTCTGGGGACAGACTGAGCAGTACTTC.